The 30 T cell receptor beta chains below come from one sample, sequenced in a study of graft-versus-host responses after intestinal transplantation. Repertoires were generated with immunoSEQ multiplex PCR, while TCRdb's copy carries only in-frame clones and drops some. There are roughly 15,000 clones in the sample; 77% occur only once, and around 4% lies in the top ten. Intraepithelial lymphocytes and lamina propria lymphocytes were released through processing of graft tissue. Sequences were derived from ileum tissue, sampled approximately 26 days after intestinal transplant. The receptors shown here come from a human patient who received an intestinal transplant, so some T cells may come from the graft donor.

The CDR3: CATSRVRTGGYGYTF. The CDR3 DNA is TGTGCCACCAGCAGAGTTAGGACAGGGGGATATGGCTACACCTTC. This chain connects TRBV15 to TRBJ1-2; TRBD1 agrees at 10 bases. The CDR3 loop spans 15 amino acids. Germline V lookup: CDR1 LNHNV, CDR2 YYDKDF (reference sequence). Trimming cost V 1 base and J 5 bases; bases outside gene matches: 4.

This chain uses TRBV11-1 with TRBJ2-2, with TRBD2 identical over 7 bases. The CDR3 is made up of 14 amino acids. Germline CDR1 reads SGHAT; CDR2 reads FQDESV (reference sequence). V shed 8 bases and J 1 base; nucleotides not matched to a gene: 4. CDR3 sequence reads: CASGTSVNTGELFF. The CDR3 DNA sequence: TGTGCCAGCGGAACTAGCGTGAACACCGGGGAGCTGTTTTTT.

This clone turned up a few times. The chain employs TRBV9 and TRBJ2-2; D is perhaps TRBD2 (6 bases). The V end lost 1 base, the J end lost 4 bases, and 8 bases lay between the germline ends. CDR1 and CDR2 from the germline V gene are SGDLS and YYNGEE. CDR3 size: 14 residues. The CDR3, as DNA: TGTGCCAGCAGCGTAAGCGGGCCCACCGGGGAGCTGTTTTTT. This codes for CASSVSGPTGELFF. Together with reference TRBV9 and TRBJ2-2, the CDR3 gives the full variable domain: DSGVTQTPKHLITATGQRVTLRCSPRSGDLSVYWYQQSLDQGLQFLIQYYNGEERAKGNILERFSAQQFPDLHSELNLSSLELGDSALYFCASSVSGPTGELFFGEGSRLTVL.

This chain connects TRBV7-5 to TRBJ2-5; the table's D call, TRBD1, was not checked against the DNA. TRBV7-5 is termed a pseudogene. The CDR3 loop spans 16 amino acids. The CDR3 DNA is TGTGCCAGAAGCGCAGGACAGGGTCCGGTGTCAGAGACCCAGTACTTC. Its protein product is CARSAGQGPVSETQYF.

V usage is TRBV2 and J usage is TRBJ1-2, with 10 positions matching TRBD1. Germline V lookup: CDR1 SNHLY, CDR2 FYNNEI. V trimming: 8 bases; J trimming: 4 bases; junction bases outside the gene matches: 4. CDR3 length: 13 amino acids. CDR3 bases: TGTGCCAGCGGAAGGGACAGGGGCTATGGCTACACCTTC. Protein: CASGRDRGYGYTF.

V is TRBV27 and J is TRBJ1-2; 8 bases map to TRBD1. V trimming: 3 bases; J trimming: 11 bases; junction bases outside the gene matches: 11. The CDR3 extends over 14 amino acids. Germline V CDR1 and CDR2: MNHEY, SMNVEV (reference sequence). The CDR3 loop is CASSFSRQGAVYTF. The CDR3 DNA follows: TGTGCCAGCAGTTTTTCGCGGCAGGGGGCAGTTTACACCTTC.

Judged by abundance, this clone is medium-sized. The chain combines TRBV7-8 with TRBJ1-5; 7 bases map to TRBD1. The CDR3 is 13 amino acids. J lost 5 bases, V lost 4 bases, and 2 bases had no gene match. CDR1 is SGHVS, CDR2 FQNEAQ, per germline. The DNA for the CDR3 is TGTGCCAGCAGCTACGACAGGGATCAGCCCCAGCATTTT. Its protein is CASSYDRDQPQHF.

The chain is built from TRBV2 and TRBJ2-2; D gene uncertain. V was pared by 6 bases and J by 8 bases, with 13 bases between. The CDR3 totals 13 residues. Germline V CDR1 and CDR2: SNHLY, FYNNEI. The CDR3 bases are TGTGCCAGCAGAACCGAACCAGAAGGGGAGCTGTTTTTT. Translating it yields CASRTEPEGELFF.

This clone showed up just a few times. The chain combines TRBV4-1 with TRBJ2-3; a weak D match, TRBD2 (6 bases). Germline CDR1 reads MGHRA; CDR2 reads YSYEKL. V dropped 0 bases and J dropped 4 bases, with 11 bases sitting between them. CDR3 length: 15 amino acids. CDR3 sequence (DNA): TGCGCCAGCAGCCAAGAAGGTTGGAGGGCAGATACGCAGTATTTT. Translated: CASSQEGWRADTQYF.

This clone was seen a few times. The chain joins TRBV28 to TRBJ1-2; D is unclear. CDR1 is MDHEN and CDR2 is SYDVKM in the germline V gene. This CDR3 comprises 12 residues. Trimming took off 3 bases at V and 5 bases at J, with 7 bases between the two ends. In DNA form, the CDR3 reads TGTGCCAGCAGTTTGGAGACTTATGGCTACACCTTC. It codes for CASSLETYGYTF.

The chain is built from TRBV5-6 and TRBJ2-2; TRBD1 matches 10 bases. Germline V gene lookup returns CDR1 SGHDT and CDR2 YYEEEE. The trim removed 4 bases at V and 5 bases at J, leaving 5 bases unmatched. The CDR3 has 15 amino acids. CDR3 sequence reads: CASSARTGGTGELFF. The CDR3, as DNA: TGTGCCAGCAGCGCGAGGACAGGGGGGACCGGGGAGCTGTTTTTT.

The chain carries TRBV7-9 and TRBJ1-3; D unclear. The CDR3 covers 16 residues. Germline CDR1 reads SEHNR; CDR2 reads FQNEAQ (reference sequence). V was pared by 5 bases and J by 0 bases, with 14 bases between. The CDR3 sequence is CASSTQQLFSGNTIYF. The DNA of the CDR3 is TGTGCCAGCAGCACGCAACAGTTATTCTCTGGAAACACCATATATTTT.

V is TRBV27 and J is TRBJ2-5; 10 nucleotides align to TRBD2. CDR3 length: 18 residues. The ends lost 5 bases at V and 4 bases at J; junction bases unmatched: 16. CDR1 and CDR2 (germline): MNHEY, SMNVEV (reference sequence). As DNA, the CDR3 is TGTGCCAGCAGTCCGGGATACTTAGCGGGGGGTATTAGAGAGACCCAGTACTTC. The encoded protein is CASSPGYLAGGIRETQYF.

This clone was observed a handful of times. J is TRBJ1-4 and V is TRBV7-2; TRBD1 might be the D (6 bases). CDR3 length: 14 amino acids. Trimming removed 5 bases at V and 7 bases at J, with 14 bases between. Germline values: CDR1 SGHTA, CDR2 FQGNSA. CDR3 DNA: TGTGCCAGCAGCGGGGGCAGCCTGGGTGAAAAACTGTTTTTT. It is translated as CASSGGSLGEKLFF.

The rearrangement joins TRBV28 to TRBJ1-2, with 8 bases that match TRBD1. The CDR3 has 14 amino acids. Germline V gives CDR1 MDHEN, CDR2 SYDVKM. The V gene end was trimmed by 5 bases and the J gene end by 5 bases; junction bases not matched to a gene: 7. In DNA, the CDR3 is TGTGCCAGCAGTCGACAGGGGCGAAGTTATGGCTACACCTTC. Protein product: CASSRQGRSYGYTF.

V is TRBV15 and J is TRBJ2-1, with 8 positions matching TRBD2. The J segment lost 8 bases and the V segment lost 0 bases, leaving 9 bases of the junction unmatched. The CDR3 runs 16 residues. In germline, CDR1 is LNHNV, CDR2 YYDKDF (reference sequence). CDR3 in amino acids: CATSRDWSGGGDEQFF. In DNA, the CDR3 is TGTGCCACCAGCAGAGATTGGTCGGGGGGGGGCGATGAGCAGTTCTTC.

This chain's CDR3 is CASSQGGQGSTEAFF. The CDR3 DNA sequence: TGCGCCAGCAGCCAAGGGGGACAGGGGAGCACTGAAGCTTTCTTT. The gene calls are TRBV4-1 and TRBJ1-1; TRBD1 matches at 10 bases. The ends lost 1 base at V and 4 bases at J; junction bases unmatched: 3. This CDR3 region has 15 residues. Germline loops: CDR1 MGHRA, CDR2 YSYEKL.

This chain joins TRBV6-4 and TRBJ1-2; maybe TRBD1 (5 bases). Trimming shortened V by 2 bases and J by 7 bases, and 8 bases separated the two germline ends. The CDR3 consists of 12 residues. Looked up from germline, CDR1 is MRHNA and CDR2 is SNTAGT. CDR3 DNA sequence: TGTGCCAGCAGTGACGGAGGGGTTGGCTACACCTTC. This gives the protein CASSDGGVGYTF.

In its sample, this clone was seen a few times. One junction end does not reproduce the germline sequence, and a read error may be involved. J is TRBJ2-5 and V is TRBV27; weak D call: TRBD1 (5 bases). Germline-derived CDR1 and CDR2 are MNHEY and SMNVEV (reference sequence). This CDR3 contains 13 residues. In nucleotides, the CDR3 is TGTGCCAGCCGCCCGGACAACCAAGAGTCCCAGTACTTC. Translated, it gives CASRPDNQESQYF.

CDR3 DNA: TGTGCCAGCAGTGAAGTATTGGGGACAGCGCCTGCTGGCTACACCTTC. Protein sequence: CASSEVLGTAPAGYTF. The chain links TRBV2 to TRBJ1-2, with 7 bases identical to TRBD1. Germline V CDR1 and CDR2: SNHLY, FYNNEI. The trim removed 1 base at V and 7 bases at J, leaving 12 bases unmatched. CDR3 length: 16 residues.

This chain connects TRBV11-2 to TRBJ2-7; 9 positions match TRBD1. After removal of 2 bases from V and 3 bases from J, the junction contained 5 bases not matched to a gene. The CDR3 has 15 amino acids. Germline CDR1 is SGHAT and CDR2 is FQNNGV. The CDR3 loop reads CASSLSTGGLYEQYV. DNA of the CDR3: TGTGCCAGCAGCTTATCGACAGGGGGTCTCTACGAGCAGTACGTC.

V and J are TRBV28 and TRBJ1-2; D is possibly TRBD1 (6 bases). V was shortened by 6 bases and J by 3 bases, with 17 bases between the two germline ends. Germline assignment: CDR1 MDHEN and CDR2 SYDVKM. CDR3 length: 15 amino acids. The DNA for the CDR3 is TGTGCCAGCAGACGAACAGGGAGTCAGGACTATGGCTACACCTTC. Translation: CASRRTGSQDYGYTF.

The chain combines TRBV10-1 with TRBJ2-1; a weak D match, TRBD1 (6 bases). The ends were cut back, 8 bases at V and 0 bases at J, with 11 bases in the middle. CDR3 size: 14 residues. Germline V gene sequence: CDR1 WNHNN, CDR2 SYGVQD (reference sequence). Here the CDR3 DNA reads TGCGCCAGCTCCGACAGGAGCTCCTACAATGAGCAGTTCTTC. As protein: CASSDRSSYNEQFF.

The V gene is TRBV5-1, the J gene TRBJ1-3; D possibly corresponds to TRBD1 (5 bases). Trimming took 0 bases from V and 3 from J, leaving 13 bases between them. The CDR3 consists of 16 residues. Germline V CDR1 and CDR2: SGHRS, YFSETQ. CDR3 coding DNA: TGCGCCAGCAGCTTGGAACCAGGGTACGGTGGAAACACCATATATTTT. Amino acids: CASSLEPGYGGNTIYF.

The chain combines TRBV29-1 with TRBJ2-1; 14 bases agree with TRBD2. Germline V gene lookup returns CDR1 SQVTM and CDR2 ANQGSEA. With 0 bases clipped from V and 5 bases from J, the junction kept 12 bases outside the gene matches. The CDR3 is 19 residues long. Written as DNA, the CDR3 is TGCAGCGTTGAAGAAAAAAAATCAAGACTAGCGGGGGGGGACAATGAGCAGTTCTTC. This gives the protein CSVEEKKSRLAGGDNEQFF.

This sequence joins TRBV5-4 and TRBJ2-5; unclear D gene. This CDR3 region has 12 residues. V was clipped by 0 bases and J by 5 bases, with 5 bases between them. In germline, CDR1 is SGHNT, CDR2 YYREEE (reference sequence). The CDR3 loop reads CASSLAEETQYF. The CDR3 nucleotides are TGTGCCAGCAGCTTGGCCGAGGAGACCCAGTACTTC.

This CDR3 reads CASSYIRQDYGYTF. The CDR3 DNA follows: TGTGCCAGCAGTTATATCCGACAGGACTATGGCTACACCTTC. The J gene is TRBJ1-2, the V gene TRBV6-5; tentative D call: TRBD1 (6 bases). Germline V gene sequence: CDR1 MNHEY, CDR2 SVGAGI. CDR3 length: 14 amino acids. Trimming removed 3 bases from V and 3 bases from J, with 11 bases in between.

The chain uses TRBV18 and TRBJ2-7, with unresolved D. CDR1 and CDR2 (germline): KGHSH, LQKENI. The CDR3 length is 12 residues. V was cut by 5 bases and J by 0 bases, with 5 bases left in between. CDR3 amino acids: CASSTGSYEQYF. Written as DNA, the CDR3 is TGTGCCAGCTCAACCGGCTCCTACGAGCAGTACTTC.

This chain links TRBV4-2 with TRBJ2-3; a weak D match, TRBD2 (6 bases). The CDR3 loop spans 16 amino acids. Germline loops: CDR1 LGHNA, CDR2 YNFKEQ. V lost 0 bases, J lost 2 bases, and 12 bases lay in between. The CDR3 loop reads CASSQERGSYTDTQYF. The CDR3 region has the DNA TGTGCCAGCAGCCAAGAACGGGGGTCCTACACAGATACGCAGTATTTT.

The V call is TRBV6-5, the J call TRBJ2-5; TRBD1 is a possible D gene (5 bases). The CDR3 contains 12 residues. The V gene lost 6 bases and the J gene lost 4 bases, with 9 bases spanning the gap. Germline CDR1 and CDR2: MNHEY and SVGAGI. This CDR3 reads CASSVTGETQYF. For the CDR3, the DNA is TGTGCCAGCAGCGTAACAGGAGAGACCCAGTACTTC.